This entry is about one TCR beta chain. Its antigen is still unknown. CD4+ T cells that had been cultured provided DNA sequenced with the Oncomine TCR Beta short-read assay. TCRdb called the PCR reads again in MiXCR, with one record for every CDR3 protein. Seen here are around 21,000 distinct CDR3 sequences, around three fifths observed once, and the top ten hold roughly 10%. These data originate in a study of vaccination and CD4 T cells after COVID-19. Study-wide results and limits: Early timepoints after natural infection were not analyzed in these convalescent patients. SARS-CoV-2-reactive clonotypes rose nonsignificantly, with the median going from approximately 21 to 40.

V was pared by 0 bases and J by 10 bases, with 6 bases between. Germline V gives CDR1 KGHDR, CDR2 SFDVKD. CDR3 size: 12 residues. Treatment specified: roughly 11-day PBMC culture with coronavirus spike peptide pools or control peptides (ViraFEST assay). T cells were expanded with peptide pools, and expanded clonotypes were identified by TCR sequencing. Wells that each held a few million PBMCs were cultured with 9.5 to 10 IU/ml IL-2 and 7.5 to 10 ug/ml peptide pools. J is TRBJ2-1 and V is TRBV24-1; D is ambiguous. The material sequenced was CD4+ T cells from blood, cultured in vitro. The sequence was collected from a human donor who had recovered from COVID-19. The DNA of the CDR3 is TGTGCCACCAGTGATTTGTCCCGGGAGCAGTTCTTC. The encoded protein is CATSDLSREQFF.